This TCR beta chain came from a study of control samples from healthy donors and cancer patients (dated by TCRdb to between 2020 and 2021). In its sample, this clone was seen once. This receptor's antigen is unknown. No base quality information exists; no much larger clone differs at one position. Library preparation was by the immunoSEQ multiplex PCR assay. TCRdb mirrors the immuneACCESS table, restricted to in-frame sequences. Some clones are absent from its copies; in checked studies, under half trace to an unresolved V gene, and the reason for the others is unknown. A total of around 110,000 clones appear in this sample, roughly 93% of them only once. Roughly 2.6% of the sample belongs to the ten largest clones. Per the germline V gene (reference sequence), MNHEY is the CDR1 and SMNVEV is the CDR2. V is reduced by 2 bases and J by 7 bases, leaving a spacing of 12 bases between them. Including cysteine and phenylalanine, the CDR3 has 15 amino acids. Only the CDR3 region is kept as DNA, spanning 45 bases read in frame from base 1.

Recombination connected TRBV27 to TRBJ1-6; the D segment cannot be called with confidence. Sequencing was carried out using blood. The sequence was obtained from a man under 40 in good health. Here is the DNA: TGTGCCAGCAGTTTACGTGAAGGGAGGAATTCACCCCTCCACTTT. It specifies CASSLREGRNSPLHF.